This TCR beta chain derives from a study of cytomegalovirus exposure and HLA in healthy donors. CDR3 length: 13 residues. Trimming took off 2 bases at V and 5 bases at J, with 10 bases between the two ends. Germline V gives CDR1 SEHNR, CDR2 FQNEAQ (reference sequence). Generated by immunoSEQ multiplex PCR, the TCRdb table keeps only in-frame clones and is missing some. The data hold 160,000 or so clones, with approximately 90% observed a single time. The chain links TRBV7-9 to TRBJ2-7; possibly TRBD1 for D (5 bases). The sequencing sample was made of PBMCs. The receptor was isolated from a man younger than 35 in good health and CMV-seronegative. The DNA for the CDR3 is TGTGCCAGCAGCTTACCAGGGTTCCACGAGCAGTACGTC. Its protein product is CASSLPGFHEQYV.